This T cell receptor beta chain was identified during a study of Graves' ophthalmopathy and Graves' hyperthyroidism. RNA transcripts served as template for amplifying TCR beta CDR3 sequences. The first-round RT-PCR employed HTBI primers together with the Qiagen OneStep RT-PCR kit. A multiplex PCR was then performed as the second round. TCRdb used MiXCR to reprocess the multiplex PCR reads, holding one entry per CDR3 protein. The sample holds 350,000 to 450,000 distinct CDR3 sequences, around 17% seen once. In its sample, this clonotype was seen many times. The trim removed 6 bases at V and 5 bases at J, leaving 12 bases unmatched. Germline V gene lookup returns CDR1 MNHEY and CDR2 SMNVEV (reference sequence). This CDR3 spans 15 amino acids. Diagnostic conclusions were grounded in clinical symptoms, serum thyroxine, TRAb, thyroid ultrasound and orbital computed tomography. The PBMCs used were ones drawn from 9.5 to 10 ml of fresh peripheral blood.

Material: peripheral blood. This TCR came from a woman younger than 35 with Graves' ophthalmopathy. The chain couples TRBV27 to TRBJ2-5; 7 positions match TRBD1. For the CDR3, the DNA is TGTGCCAGCAGCCCCCAGGGACAGTTCGGGGAGACCCAGTACTTC. As protein: CASSPQGQFGETQYF.